Listed below are T cell receptor beta chains from one sample, sequenced in a study of radiotherapy plus CTLA-4 blockade in lung cancer. Measured with immunoSEQ multiplex PCR; TCRdb has only the in-frame clones, and not every one. The sample yields more than 90,000 clones, roughly 80% seen once. Material: peripheral blood, obtained from a patient treated with radiotherapy plus ipilimumab. Receptors were obtained from a human donor with non-small cell lung cancer that progressed on radiotherapy plus ipilimumab. The CDR3 runs from the conserved cysteine through the conserved F or W. A D gene is named only where the DNA matches it firmly. Not all rows give a size; the values are once, few, many and, for expanded clones, a class.

j_call clone_size v_call d_call cdr3_nt cdr3_aa
TRBJ1-3 NA TRBV6-1 NA TGTGCCAGCAGTGTCCCGGGATCTGGAAACACCATATATTTT CASSVPGSGNTIYF
TRBJ2-5 NA TRBV23-1 NA TGCGCCAGCAGTCAATCTGGGTACCAAGAGACCCAGTACTTC CASSQSGYQETQYF
TRBJ2-2 NA TRBV18 NA TGTGCCAGCTCACCATTTTCGAGCGCGACCGGGGAGCTGTTTTTT CASSPFSSATGELFF
TRBJ2-1 NA TRBV5-1 TRBD1 TGCGCCAGCAGCTTGTGGGGGACAGGTGAGGGCGAGCAGTTCTTC CASSLWGTGEGEQFF
TRBJ2-1 NA TRBV7-7 TRBD2 TGTGCTAGCAGCTTAACTAGCGGGGTAATCCATGAGCAGTTCTTC CASSLTSGVIHEQFF
TRBJ1-5 NA TRBV4-1 TRBD1 TGCGCCAGCAGCCAAGGGGACAGGGATCGTCAGCCCCAGCATTTT CASSQGDRDRQPQHF
TRBJ2-1 NA TRBV18 NA TGTGCCAGCTCACCAGGGACGCAACCATACAATGAGCAGTTCTTC CASSPGTQPYNEQFF
TRBJ2-1 NA TRBV6-4 TRBD2 TGTGCCAGCAGTCTAGGACTAGCGGGGAACAATGAGCAGTTCTTC CASSLGLAGNNEQFF
TRBJ2-5 few TRBV5-4 TRBD2 TGTGCCAGCAGCCCCTCCGGACTAGCGGGAGGCGCTGCCGCAGAGACCCAGTACTTC CASSPSGLAGGAAAETQYF
TRBJ2-1 NA TRBV27 TRBD2 TGTGCCAGCAGTTTCCTAGCGGGGTCATACAATGAGCAGTTCTTC CASSFLAGSYNEQFF
TRBJ2-2 NA TRBV9 NA TGTGCCAGCTGCCCCCAAAACACCGGGGAGCTGTTTTTT CASCPQNTGELFF
TRBJ1-5 NA TRBV4-2 NA TGTGCCAGCAGCCGGGATAGCAATCAGCCCCAGCATTTT CASSRDSNQPQHF
TRBJ1-5 NA TRBV4-2 NA TGTGCCAGCAGCCAAGACAGGTCCTTCAATCAGCCCCAGCATTTT CASSQDRSFNQPQHF
TRBJ1-5 NA TRBV14 NA TGTGCCAGCAGCCAAGTGGGCAGTCCACATAGCAATCAGCCCCAGCATTTT CASSQVGSPHSNQPQHF
TRBJ2-3 NA TRBV4-2 NA TGTGCCAGCAGCCAAGATAGAGCGAGTCCCGCAGATACGCAGTATTTT CASSQDRASPADTQYF
TRBJ2-1 NA TRBV29-1 TRBD1 TGCAGCGTACTCTCCCAGGGGGCATACAATGAGCAGTTCTTC CSVLSQGAYNEQFF
TRBJ2-5 NA TRBV10-1 NA TGCGCCAGCAGTGAGTCGGAGACCCGCGGGACCCAGTACTTC CASSESETRGTQYF
TRBJ1-2 NA TRBV4-1 NA TGCGCCAGCAGCCAAGGGACATCAGACATCTTCTATGGCTACACCTTC CASSQGTSDIFYGYTF
TRBJ1-1 NA TRBV7-3 NA TGTGCCAGCAAAGGCAGGGAAGGTGAAGCTTTCTTT CASKGREGEAFF
TRBJ2-3 once TRBV18 NA TGTGCCAGCTCACAAGCGACAGGTAGCACAGATACGCAGTATTTT CASSQATGSTDTQYF
TRBJ2-5 NA TRBV5-1 NA TGCGCCAGCAGCTCTGACAGCTGGGGGCGGGAGACCCAGTACTTC CASSSDSWGRETQYF
TRBJ2-1 NA TRBV7-2 TRBD2 TGTGCCAGCAGCCCCAATAGCGGGAGCCCCTACCGTAATGAGCAGTTCTTC CASSPNSGSPYRNEQFF
TRBJ1-2 NA TRBV5-4 NA TGTGCCAGCAGCTCACTACCATCCGGCTACACCTTC CASSSLPSGYTF
TRBJ2-3 NA TRBV7-3 TRBD2 TGTGCCAGCAGTCCGGAGGGACTAGCGATGCCAGATACGCAGTATTTT CASSPEGLAMPDTQYF
TRBJ2-1 NA TRBV29-1 TRBD2 TGCAGCGTTTTTTCGGCGGGAGAGAGAAATGAGCAGTTCTTC CSVFSAGERNEQFF
TRBJ1-5 once TRBV4-1 NA TGCGCCAGCAGCCAAGAGACACACCAGCCCCAGCATTTT CASSQETHQPQHF
TRBJ2-3 NA TRBV9 TRBD2 TGTGCCAGCAGCGTAGAAATAGCGGGAGGGGTTACGCAGTATTTT CASSVEIAGGVTQYF
TRBJ2-3 NA TRBV11-2 NA TGTGCCAGCAGCTTATGGGGGGTCACAGATACGCAGTATTTT CASSLWGVTDTQYF
TRBJ2-7 NA TRBV5-1 TRBD2 TGCGCCAGCAGCTTGAGGACTAGCGAGTACGAGCAGTACTTC CASSLRTSEYEQYF
TRBJ2-2 NA TRBV9 TRBD1 TGTGCCAGCAGCGTAAGCGGGACAGGGGGTCCCGCGAACACCGGGGAGCTGTTTTTT CASSVSGTGGPANTGELFF
TRBJ1-1 NA TRBV5-1 NA TGCGCCAGCAGCTCAGGAGGGGCTGAAGCTTTCTTT CASSSGGAEAFF
TRBJ2-7 few TRBV7-3 NA TGTGCCAGCAGCTGGGACACAACCTACGAGCAGTACTTC CASSWDTTYEQYF
TRBJ1-1 NA TRBV9 NA TGTGCCAGCAGCGTAGGTGGGGGGGAAGCTTTCTTT CASSVGGGEAFF
TRBJ2-3 few TRBV7-3 NA TGTGCCAGCAGCTTATCGGGGGTTAGCACAGATACGCAGTATTTT CASSLSGVSTDTQYF
TRBJ2-4 NA TRBV6-1 NA TGTGCCAGCAGTGGTACAGGGCAGCTAGCCAAAAACATTCAGTACTTC CASSGTGQLAKNIQYF
TRBJ2-7 few TRBV4-1 NA TGCGCCAGCAGCCAAGTGGCAGGGGACGGCTACGAGCAGTACTTC CASSQVAGDGYEQYF
TRBJ2-5 NA TRBV5-1 NA TGCGCCAGCAGCTTGGGTCGCGTGTTAGCAGAGACCCAGTACTTC CASSLGRVLAETQYF
TRBJ2-5 NA TRBV7-9 NA TGTGCCAGCAGCCAAGTTGGGGGCCCTCAGCAAGAGACCCAGTACTTC CASSQVGGPQQETQYF
TRBJ2-1 NA TRBV19 TRBD1 TGTGCCAGTAGTGGGGACAGGGGGTTCTACAATGAGCAGTTCTTC CASSGDRGFYNEQFF
TRBJ1-4 NA TRBV29-1 NA TGCAGCGTTGCCAGGACGGCAACTAATGAAAAACTGTTTTTT CSVARTATNEKLFF
TRBJ1-2 once TRBV6-5 NA TGTGCCAGCCGGGATATAAGGAGCTATGGCTACACCTTC CASRDIRSYGYTF
TRBJ2-5 NA TRBV28 NA TGTGCCAGCAGTTTTGAGGGGCCGCAGGAAGAGACCCAGTACTTC CASSFEGPQEETQYF
TRBJ2-3 NA TRBV5-1 TRBD1 TGCGCCAGCAGCTGGCCCGCGAGGCAGGGGGCGACAGATACGCAGTATTTT CASSWPARQGATDTQYF
TRBJ1-1 NA TRBV5-8 NA TGTGCCAGCTACGCCGGACAGAGTATGCCTGAAGCTTTCTTT CASYAGQSMPEAFF
TRBJ2-3 NA TRBV30 TRBD2 TGTGCCTGGAAGCTAGCGGGAAGCACAGATACGCAGTATTTT CAWKLAGSTDTQYF
TRBJ2-5 NA TRBV5-6 NA TGTGCCAGCAGCTTGTTTGGAAACCAAGAGACCCAGTACTTC CASSLFGNQETQYF
TRBJ1-2 few TRBV2 TRBD1 TGTGCCAGCGTTTTGGGGACAGGTCTTATAGCTAACTATGGCTACACCTTC CASVLGTGLIANYGYTF
TRBJ2-3 NA TRBV5-4 NA TGTGCCAGCACAGTAGGGGGATCTGGCACAGATACGCAGTATTTT CASTVGGSGTDTQYF
TRBJ1-2 NA TRBV4-1 NA TGCGCCAGCGGCACAGGATATGGCTACACCTTC CASGTGYGYTF
TRBJ2-5 NA TRBV29-1 TRBD1 TGCAGCGGAGCCGAAGGACAGGCTCAAGAGACCCAGTACTTC CSGAEGQAQETQYF
TRBJ2-5 NA TRBV27 TRBD1 TGTGCCAGCAGTTTGGAGAACAGGGGCCAAGAGACCCAGTACTTC CASSLENRGQETQYF
TRBJ2-5 NA TRBV2 NA TGTGCCAGCGGACAGCAGGAGGAGACCCAGTACTTC CASGQQEETQYF
TRBJ2-2 NA TRBV18 TRBD1 TGTGCCAGCTCACCGGACAGGGCGAACACCGGGGAGCTGTTTTTT CASSPDRANTGELFF